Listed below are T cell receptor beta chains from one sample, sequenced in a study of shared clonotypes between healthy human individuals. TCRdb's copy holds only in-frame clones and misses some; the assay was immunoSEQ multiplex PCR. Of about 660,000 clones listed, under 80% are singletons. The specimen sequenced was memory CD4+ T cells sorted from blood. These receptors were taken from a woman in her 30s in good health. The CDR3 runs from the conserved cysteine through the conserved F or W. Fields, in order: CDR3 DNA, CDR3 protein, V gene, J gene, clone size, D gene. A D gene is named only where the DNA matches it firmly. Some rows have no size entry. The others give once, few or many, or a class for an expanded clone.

DNA: TGTGCCAGCTCACCACCGAACGCAGGGACGGGACACGAGCAGTACTTC
CDR3: CASSPPNAGTGHEQYF
V: TRBV18
J: TRBJ2-7
size: NA
D: NA

DNA: TGTGCCGGTACGACAGGGGGCTGGAACTATGGCTACACCTTC
CDR3: CAGTTGGWNYGYTF
V: TRBV30
J: TRBJ1-2
size: NA
D: TRBD1

DNA: TGCGCCAGCAGCAACGACAGGGAGGTCTCTGGAAACACCATATATTTT
CDR3: CASSNDREVSGNTIYF
V: TRBV5-1
J: TRBJ1-3
size: few
D: TRBD1

DNA: TGTGCCAGCAGCCCCCGGCGGATGAACACTGAAGCTTTCTTT
CDR3: CASSPRRMNTEAFF
V: TRBV6-5
J: TRBJ1-1
size: NA
D: NA

DNA: TGTGCCAGCCCGGGACAGGGTAGCACAGATACGCAGTATTTT
CDR3: CASPGQGSTDTQYF
V: TRBV2
J: TRBJ2-3
size: NA
D: TRBD1

DNA: TGTGCCAGCAGCTTATCGGGATGGGAGCAGTTCTTC
CDR3: CASSLSGWEQFF
V: TRBV11-2
J: TRBJ2-1
size: few
D: NA

DNA: TGTGCCAGCAGCTTATCGACAGGGGGAGAAAACATTCAGTACTTC
CDR3: CASSLSTGGENIQYF
V: TRBV7-2
J: TRBJ2-4
size: NA
D: TRBD1

DNA: TGTGCCATCTCCGGGTGGGAGTCCCACGAGCAGTACTTC
CDR3: CAISGWESHEQYF
V: TRBV11-2
J: TRBJ2-7
size: NA
D: NA

DNA: TGTGCCATCAGCAGGGGACAGACGAATGAAAAACTGTTTTTT
CDR3: CAISRGQTNEKLFF
V: TRBV10-3
J: TRBJ1-4
size: NA
D: TRBD1

DNA: TGTGCCAGCAGCTTTGGCGGGGGGCACAGCACAGATACGCAGTATTTT
CDR3: CASSFGGGHSTDTQYF
V: TRBV5-4
J: TRBJ2-3
size: NA
D: TRBD2

DNA: TGTGCCAGCAGCTTGACAGGGCACAGCACCTTC
CDR3: CASSLTGHSTF
V: TRBV6-1
J: TRBJ1-2
size: NA
D: TRBD1

DNA: TGTGCCAGCAGTTGGACAGGGTCAACCAAAAACATTCAGTACTTC
CDR3: CASSWTGSTKNIQYF
V: TRBV28
J: TRBJ2-4
size: once
D: TRBD1

DNA: TGTGCCAGCAGGAGACAGGGATTGGAGGGAGAGACCCAGTACTTC
CDR3: CASRRQGLEGETQYF
V: TRBV2
J: TRBJ2-5
size: NA
D: NA

DNA: TGCGCCAGCAGCCAAAGTGGACAGGGGAGAGAGCAGTACTTC
CDR3: CASSQSGQGREQYF
V: TRBV4-1
J: TRBJ2-7
size: once
D: TRBD1

DNA: TGTGCCAGCAGCCGCCGGGACCCCGGTAATCAGCCCCAGCATTTT
CDR3: CASSRRDPGNQPQHF
V: TRBV21-1
J: TRBJ1-5
size: NA
D: NA

DNA: TGCAGCGTTGACCCCCAGGGGCAAGAGACCCAGTACTTC
CDR3: CSVDPQGQETQYF
V: TRBV29-1
J: TRBJ2-5
size: NA
D: NA

DNA: TGTGCCAGCTCATCCGGAACAGTGCAGCCCCAGCATTTT
CDR3: CASSSGTVQPQHF
V: TRBV18
J: TRBJ1-5
size: NA
D: NA

DNA: TGTGCCAGCAGCTTAGAAGGCACGGAGACCCAGTACTTC
CDR3: CASSLEGTETQYF
V: TRBV7-7
J: TRBJ2-5
size: NA
D: NA

DNA: TGTGCCAGCAGTCCACACAGGAGCGCCTACGAGCAGTACTTC
CDR3: CASSPHRSAYEQYF
V: TRBV6-5
J: TRBJ2-7
size: NA
D: NA

DNA: TGTGCCAGCAGCCACCTAGCGGAGGGATACAATGAGCAGTTCTTC
CDR3: CASSHLAEGYNEQFF
V: TRBV7-9
J: TRBJ2-1
size: few
D: TRBD2

DNA: TGTGCCAGCAGTTTGACTCTCAGCTCCTACAATGAGCAGTTCTTC
CDR3: CASSLTLSSYNEQFF
V: TRBV28
J: TRBJ2-1
size: NA
D: NA

DNA: TGTGCCAGCAAAACCGGGAATCCCAATGAGCAGTTCTTC
CDR3: CASKTGNPNEQFF
V: TRBV6-1
J: TRBJ2-1
size: NA
D: NA

DNA: TGTGCCAGCAGCGTGGGACAGCAGAACACTGAAGCTTTCTTT
CDR3: CASSVGQQNTEAFF
V: TRBV5-3
J: TRBJ1-1
size: once
D: TRBD1

DNA: TGTGCCAGTAGTGTGGGCTTTGGGCGCGAAACCTACGAGCAGTACTTC
CDR3: CASSVGFGRETYEQYF
V: TRBV19
J: TRBJ2-7
size: NA
D: NA

DNA: TGTGCCATACTAAGCCCCGGGACAGGGTGGACTGAAGCTTTCTTT
CDR3: CAILSPGTGWTEAFF
V: TRBV28
J: TRBJ1-1
size: NA
D: TRBD1

DNA: TGCGCCAGCAGCTTTAACGGACTAGCGGGAGGTTTTGGCATTCAGTACTTC
CDR3: CASSFNGLAGGFGIQYF
V: TRBV5-1
J: TRBJ2-4
size: NA
D: TRBD2

DNA: TGCGCCACCTCCTCTAGCGGGAGTAGTAATGAGCAGTTCTTC
CDR3: CATSSSGSSNEQFF
V: TRBV4-1
J: TRBJ2-1
size: NA
D: TRBD2

DNA: TGTGCCAGTAGTATAGGCGGGAGAGAGAATGAGCAGTTCTTC
CDR3: CASSIGGRENEQFF
V: TRBV19
J: TRBJ2-1
size: NA
D: TRBD2

DNA: TGTGCCAGCACTCGGGGAGGGGGCAATCAGCCCCAGCATTTT
CDR3: CASTRGGGNQPQHF
V: TRBV28
J: TRBJ1-5
size: few
D: NA

DNA: TGTGCCAGCTCGCCCCACGTGGGGATGAACACTGAAGCTTTCTTT
CDR3: CASSPHVGMNTEAFF
V: TRBV18
J: TRBJ1-1
size: NA
D: NA

DNA: TGTGCCAGTAGTGCAATGGGGCCTAGCGGGGAGCAGTACTTC
CDR3: CASSAMGPSGEQYF
V: TRBV19
J: TRBJ2-7
size: NA
D: TRBD2

DNA: TGTGCCAGCAGTGACGCCGGACAGGGGAATTCACCCCTCCACTTT
CDR3: CASSDAGQGNSPLHF
V: TRBV25-1
J: TRBJ1-6
size: NA
D: TRBD1

DNA: TGTGCCAGCAGCTCTCTAGCGGGAGGGAACACCGGGGAGCTGTTTTTT
CDR3: CASSSLAGGNTGELFF
V: TRBV7-8
J: TRBJ2-2
size: NA
D: TRBD2

DNA: TGTGCCAGTAGCCCGGGGCGGGAGTACTCAGATACGCAGTATTTT
CDR3: CASSPGREYSDTQYF
V: TRBV19
J: TRBJ2-3
size: few
D: TRBD2

DNA: TGTGCCAGCAGCCCCCCAGGGCTAGCCAAAAACATTCAGTACTTC
CDR3: CASSPPGLAKNIQYF
V: TRBV5-6
J: TRBJ2-4
size: NA
D: NA

DNA: TGTGCCTGGAGTTTTAAGGGACGAGAAAATGAAAAACTGTTTTTT
CDR3: CAWSFKGRENEKLFF
V: TRBV30
J: TRBJ1-4
size: few
D: NA

DNA: TGCGCCAGCAGCCAAGTGGGACGAGGTAGGAACTATGGCTACACCTTC
CDR3: CASSQVGRGRNYGYTF
V: TRBV4-1
J: TRBJ1-2
size: NA
D: NA

DNA: TGTGCCAGCAGCTACAACCTCAGACACAGGGGTTCCTACGAGCAGTACTTC
CDR3: CASSYNLRHRGSYEQYF
V: TRBV7-7
J: TRBJ2-7
size: NA
D: TRBD1

DNA: TGTGCCAGCAGAACAGGGGTGAATCCCTACGAGCAGTACTTC
CDR3: CASRTGVNPYEQYF
V: TRBV28
J: TRBJ2-7
size: NA
D: TRBD1

DNA: TGTGCCAGTAGCTCCGGGGACTGGCAAGAGACCCAGTACTTC
CDR3: CASSSGDWQETQYF
V: TRBV19
J: TRBJ2-5
size: NA
D: NA

DNA: TGTGCCAGTAGTATGTCCTCATTATTAAGCAATCAGCCCCAGCATTTT
CDR3: CASSMSSLLSNQPQHF
V: TRBV19
J: TRBJ1-5
size: few
D: NA

DNA: TGTGCCAGCAGCCGAGACGATCAGCCCCAGCATTTT
CDR3: CASSRDDQPQHF
V: TRBV7-9
J: TRBJ1-5
size: NA
D: NA

DNA: TGTGCCAGCAGCGTAGGCACTAGCGGGATATACGAGCAGTACTTC
CDR3: CASSVGTSGIYEQYF
V: TRBV9
J: TRBJ2-7
size: NA
D: TRBD2

DNA: TGCGCCAGCAGCTTGGAGGGGCGGGCCGACACAGATACGCAGTATTTT
CDR3: CASSLEGRADTDTQYF
V: TRBV5-1
J: TRBJ2-3
size: NA
D: NA

DNA: TGCAGCGTTGAACTTGCGGGAGGGGGGGGTGAGCAGTTCTTC
CDR3: CSVELAGGGGEQFF
V: TRBV29-1
J: TRBJ2-1
size: NA
D: TRBD2

DNA: TGTGCCAGCAGTGGCAAGGGACTACCACCCGGGGAGCTGTTTTTT
CDR3: CASSGKGLPPGELFF
V: TRBV6-1
J: TRBJ2-2
size: once
D: TRBD2

DNA: TGTGCCAGCCCCCTAAGGGACACCGGGGAGCTGTTTTTT
CDR3: CASPLRDTGELFF
V: TRBV28
J: TRBJ2-2
size: few
D: NA

DNA: TGTGCCAGTAGTAGGGGGTTGGACCAGCCCCAGCATTTT
CDR3: CASSRGLDQPQHF
V: TRBV19
J: TRBJ1-5
size: NA
D: NA

DNA: TGTGCCAGCAGGGGGGACAGTGGCAATCAGCCCCAGCATTTT
CDR3: CASRGDSGNQPQHF
V: TRBV2
J: TRBJ1-5
size: NA
D: TRBD1

DNA: TGTGCCAGCAGCTCCTGGGGACTAGCGGTCACAGATACGCAGTATTTT
CDR3: CASSSWGLAVTDTQYF
V: TRBV5-4
J: TRBJ2-3
size: NA
D: TRBD2

DNA: TGCGCCAGCAGCCCGAATCGGGCAGGGCGATCTTGGATCACTGAAGCTTTCTTT
CDR3: CASSPNRAGRSWITEAFF
V: TRBV4-1
J: TRBJ1-1
size: NA
D: NA

DNA: TGTGCCAGCAGGGGAAGACTAGTCCGAGGGCCCTACAATGAGCAGTTCTTC
CDR3: CASRGRLVRGPYNEQFF
V: TRBV2
J: TRBJ2-1
size: NA
D: NA

DNA: TGTGCCAGCAGCCTTGCGGGAACTAGGGCCAACGTCCTGACTTTC
CDR3: CASSLAGTRANVLTF
V: TRBV5-4
J: TRBJ2-6
size: NA
D: NA

DNA: TGTGCCAGCAGTCAGGAGGGCTATGGCTACACCTTC
CDR3: CASSQEGYGYTF
V: TRBV2
J: TRBJ1-2
size: few
D: NA

DNA: TGTGCCAGCAGCTTACTCGAGGGAGGTACCGGGGAGCTGTTTTTT
CDR3: CASSLLEGGTGELFF
V: TRBV7-6
J: TRBJ2-2
size: NA
D: NA